The entry below describes one T cell receptor beta chain. The antigen is unknown. The germline gives CDR1 MNHEY, CDR2 SVGAGI. V was clipped by 0 bases and J by 2 bases; unmatched bases: 3. This CDR3 spans 15 amino acids. The study drew the donors from its approximately 110-subject validation cohort, separate from the approximately 700-subject first cohort. The entry originates in a study of cytomegalovirus exposure and HLA in healthy donors. Whole-study results and caveats: The authors enumerated 150 to 200 TCR beta chains as linked to cytomegalovirus. Published work reported that the classifier diagnosed cytomegalovirus status with high specificity and sensitivity. Testing in vitro showed a few CMV-associated chains specific for CMV antigens.

Using immunoSEQ multiplex PCR, the repertoire was profiled, and TCRdb retains in-frame clones only, with some absent. The data contain nearly 110,000 clones, about 85% of them singletons. The sequence derives from a woman younger than 35 in good health and CMV-seropositive. This chain uses TRBV6-5 with TRBJ1-2, with 7 bases lining up with TRBD1. The sequencing sample was made of PBMCs. The CDR3 loop is CASSYSKGANYGYTF. As DNA, the CDR3 is TGTGCCAGCAGTTACTCGAAGGGGGCCAACTATGGCTACACCTTC.